This passage covers 15 T cell receptor beta chains from one sample sequenced in a study of T cells after yellow fever vaccination. Each CDR3 protein gets one entry after TCRdb re-called the 5' RACE reads with MiXCR. This repertoire shows about 340,000 distinct CDR3 sequences, about 4% found once; its top ten account for more than 20%. The source was PBMCs, collected 5 days after the yellow fever booster vaccination. Source of these receptors: a man younger than 30 who received the YFV17D yellow fever vaccine.

This clonotype turned up a few times. The rearrangement links TRBV4-3 to TRBJ1-5; D gene uncertain. The V and J ends lost 0 bases and 4 bases respectively, with 10 bases between them. This CDR3 has 15 amino acids. Germline-derived CDR1 and CDR2 are LGHNA and YSLEER. CDR3 loop: CASSQDLGRNQPQHF. In DNA form, the CDR3 reads TGCGCCAGCAGCCAAGATCTGGGAAGAAATCAGCCCCAGCATTTT.

The chain has TRBV6-5 and TRBJ2-5, with a weak D call TRBD2 (5 bases). The CDR3 extends over 15 amino acids. The V gene lost 6 bases and the J gene lost 0 bases, with 14 bases spanning the gap. Looked up from germline, CDR1 is MNHEY and CDR2 is SVGAGI. In DNA form, the CDR3 reads TGTGCCAGCAGGGCACGCCGGGGTAACCAAGAGACCCAGTACTTC. Its protein product is CASRARRGNQETQYF.

This clonotype was detected a few times. The chain combines TRBV24-1 with TRBJ2-4; D is perhaps TRBD1 or TRBD2 (5 bases each). Germline CDR1 KGHDR, CDR2 SFDVKD. V lost 5 bases and J 7 bases, leaving 11 bases between the germline ends. The CDR3 is 13 amino acids. CDR3 amino acids: CATSAPGSNIQYF. DNA of the CDR3: TGTGCCACCAGTGCCCCAGGGAGTAACATTCAGTACTTC.

This clonotype turned up a few times. V and J are TRBV5-4 and TRBJ2-1, with unresolved D. The ends were cut back, 5 bases at V and 1 base at J, with 7 bases in the middle. The CDR3 length is 13 residues. Germline V lookup: CDR1 SGHNT, CDR2 YYREEE (reference sequence). CDR3 protein: CASRAGSYNEQFF. The CDR3 nucleotides are TGTGCCAGCAGGGCAGGTTCCTACAATGAGCAGTTCTTC.

This clonotype has ten or more counts. This chain uses TRBV10-3 with TRBJ2-3; D is perhaps TRBD2 (6 bases). This CDR3 contains 16 residues. Germline loops: CDR1 ENHRY, CDR2 SYGVKD. With 0 bases removed from V and 3 bases from J, the gap between germline ends came to 13 bases. The CDR3 DNA reads as TGTGCCATCAGTGAGTCGACGGCAGGGAGGACAGATACGCAGTATTTT. Amino acid sequence: CAISESTAGRTDTQYF.

This clonotype has at least ten counts. The chain combines TRBV4-2 with TRBJ2-5; the D is unclear. The CDR3 spans 16 residues. Germline lookup yields CDR1 LGHNA and CDR2 YNFKEQ. Trimming took 0 bases from V and 5 from J, leaving 16 bases between them. The CDR3 here is CASSQDLYRPPETQYF. The CDR3 DNA sequence: TGTGCCAGCAGCCAAGATCTTTACAGACCCCCTGAGACCCAGTACTTC.

This chain connects TRBV5-1 to TRBJ2-4; D might be TRBD2 (5 bases). There are 15 residues in the CDR3. Germline CDR1 reads SGHRS; CDR2 reads YFSETQ. The germline V and J ends were trimmed by 0 bases and 3 bases, with 10 bases remaining between them. CDR3 loop: CASSLAGIDKNIQYF. The DNA for the CDR3 is TGCGCCAGCAGCTTGGCCGGGATCGACAAAAACATTCAGTACTTC.

This clonotype was counted a few times. The rearrangement joins TRBV4-3 to TRBJ2-2, with TRBD2 identical over 7 bases. The CDR3 is 15 amino acids. The germline V gene has CDR1 LGHNA and CDR2 YSLEER. V was pared by 5 bases and J by 6 bases, with 9 bases of the junction left unmatched. This chain's CDR3 is CASSNLAGQAGELFF. CDR3 coding DNA: TGCGCCAGCAGCAACTTAGCGGGCCAGGCCGGGGAGCTGTTTTTT.

J is TRBJ2-3 and V is TRBV9; the match to TRBD2 covers 8 bases. The CDR3 is made up of 17 amino acids. V lost 2 bases to trimming and J lost 0 bases; unmatched junction nucleotides: 8. CDR1 is SGDLS, CDR2 YYNGEE, per germline. CDR3 sequence (DNA): TGTGCCAGCAGCGTTGGCGGGGGGAGAACTAGCACAGATACGCAGTATTTT. This translates into CASSVGGGRTSTDTQYF.

Ten or more counts support this clonotype. The V call is TRBV20-1, the J call TRBJ2-5; 7 bases are a match to TRBD2. The CDR3 loop spans 12 amino acids. Germline CDR1 reads DFQATT; CDR2 reads SNEGSKA (reference sequence). J gave up 5 bases and V 6 bases, and 6 bases lay outside the gene matches. CDR3 nucleotides: TGCAGTGCCCAGGGAGGGTTGGAGACCCAGTACTTC. Amino acids: CSAQGGLETQYF.

This clonotype has only a few counts. The chain uses TRBV7-9 and TRBJ2-3; TRBD1 aligns across 10 bases. This CDR3 spans 17 amino acids. Germline CDR1 reads SEHNR; CDR2 reads FQNEAQ (reference sequence). V lost 4 bases and J lost 2; bases outside the gene matches: 9. The CDR3, as DNA: TGTGCCAGCAGCTCCTCCGGGACAGGGGTATTCACAGATACGCAGTATTTT. This gives the protein CASSSSGTGVFTDTQYF.

This clonotype has ten or more counts. The chain carries TRBV10-3 and TRBJ1-1, with TRBD1 matching 11 bases. The CDR3 is made up of 14 amino acids. CDR1 is ENHRY and CDR2 is SYGVKD in the germline V gene. V shed 7 bases and J 5 bases; nucleotides not matched to a gene: 6. CDR3 nucleotide sequence: TGTGCCATCAACAACGGACAGGGGGCAACTGAAGCTTTCTTT. It codes for CAINNGQGATEAFF.

In this sample, this clonotype turned up many times. The chain carries TRBV25-1 and TRBJ1-1; D ambiguous. The CDR3 length is 13 residues. CDR1 is MGHDK, CDR2 SYGVNS, per germline. The V gene lost 8 bases and the J gene lost 4 bases, with 14 bases spanning the gap. The CDR3 loop reads CASGWAYSTEAFF. CDR3 DNA: TGTGCCAGCGGGTGGGCTTATTCCACTGAAGCTTTCTTT.

This clonotype has just a few counts. The rearrangement links TRBV4-1 to TRBJ1-6, with 7 bases lining up with TRBD1. CDR1 is MGHRA and CDR2 is YSYEKL in the germline V gene. V lost 8 bases and J lost 7; bases outside the gene matches: 11. CDR3 length: 15 amino acids. The CDR3 nucleotides read TGCGCCAGCGATCCGACAGGGAGAAGGAATTCACCCCTCCACTTT. Translation: CASDPTGRRNSPLHF.

This chain uses TRBV4-2 with TRBJ2-7, with 7 bases aligning to TRBD1. The CDR3 covers 15 residues. The germline V gene has CDR1 LGHNA and CDR2 YNFKEQ. V shed 3 bases and J 2 bases; nucleotides not matched to a gene: 7. The CDR3 protein is CASSQGGQEAYEQYF. DNA of the CDR3: TGTGCCAGCAGCCAGGGCGGACAGGAGGCCTACGAGCAGTACTTC.